The clone carrying this T cell receptor (beta chain) was counted between two and nine times. Its antigen remains unknown. The protocol was immunoSEQ multiplex PCR, while the TCRdb copy is restricted to in-frame clones and leaves out a portion. The sample yields tens of thousands of clones, roughly 29% seen once. The CDR3 is 13 residues long. CDR1 is SGDLS, CDR2 YYNGEE, per germline. The germline V and J ends were trimmed by 3 bases and 8 bases, with 12 bases remaining between them. The time point: after neoadjuvant nivolumab, at surgical resection. Patients were newly diagnosed with stage II-IVA oral cavity squamous cell carcinoma without prior systemic or radiation treatment. The data were taken from a study of neoadjuvant anti-PD-1 for oral cavity cancer. Study-wide points: Treg/Th17 ratio rose with pretreatment blood and fell with post-treatment tumor TCRbeta clonality.

The chain links TRBV9 to TRBJ2-1, with D perhaps given as TRBD1 or TRBD2 (5 bases each). Sequenced material: tumor tissue, taken after nivolumab (anti-PD-1) treatment. The TCR was taken from a person aged 40 to 85 with oral cavity squamous cell carcinoma. The CDR3 protein is CASSDSLGDEQFF. The CDR3 DNA reads as TGTGCCAGCAGCGACTCATTGGGGGATGAGCAGTTCTTC.